The clone carrying this T cell receptor delta chain is termed medium-sized. No antigen is known for it. The protein recorded in TCRdb matches a much larger clone and deviates from this DNA's translation at residue 3, suggesting a read error; the protein here is obtained by translating the DNA. CDR1 and CDR2 from the germline V gene are GEAIGNYY and EKD. This CDR3 spans 18 amino acids. PBMCs from patients and controls supplied the genomic DNA for sequencing. Every sample was collected before or outside of treatment. The data stem from a study of gamma delta lymphoproliferative disorders and STAT genes. On the study more broadly: At least 50 ng of genomic DNA went into each LymphoTrack Dx TCRG Assay library. The EuroClonality-NGS protocol was used to prepare delta libraries.

TCRdb fed the multiplex PCR reads to CATT. The data contain roughly 690 delta-chain clones, around 2.7% of them singletons. Study-level results: Patient gamma repertoires clustered apart from healthy controls; delta did not.

This TCR derives from a human donor with gamma-delta T-cell large granular lymphocyte leukemia. The sequencing sample was made of blood. The V call is TRDV2, the J call TRDJ1; 8 bases are a match to TRDD3. Written as DNA, the CDR3 is TGTGCCCGTGACACCGTAGGGCTGGGGGAAAACGGGGCCGATAAACTCATCTTT. Translating gives CARDTVGLGENGADKLIF.